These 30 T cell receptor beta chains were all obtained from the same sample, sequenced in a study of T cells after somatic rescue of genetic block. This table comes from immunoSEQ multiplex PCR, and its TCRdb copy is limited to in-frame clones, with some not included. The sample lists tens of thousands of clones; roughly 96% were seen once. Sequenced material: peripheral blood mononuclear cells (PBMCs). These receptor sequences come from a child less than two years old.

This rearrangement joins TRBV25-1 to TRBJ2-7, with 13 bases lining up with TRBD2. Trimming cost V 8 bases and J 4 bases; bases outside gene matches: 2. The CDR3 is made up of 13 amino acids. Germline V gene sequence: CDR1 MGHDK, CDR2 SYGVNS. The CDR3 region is CASRTSGGYEQYF. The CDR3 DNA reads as TGTGCCAGCCGGACTAGCGGGGGATACGAGCAGTACTTC.

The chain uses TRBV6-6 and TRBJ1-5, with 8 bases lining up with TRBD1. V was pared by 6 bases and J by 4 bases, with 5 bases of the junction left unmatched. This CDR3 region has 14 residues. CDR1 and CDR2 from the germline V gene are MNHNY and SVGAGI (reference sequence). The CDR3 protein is CASRGTGGNQPQHF. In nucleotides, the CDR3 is TGTGCCAGCAGGGGGACAGGAGGTAATCAGCCCCAGCATTTT.

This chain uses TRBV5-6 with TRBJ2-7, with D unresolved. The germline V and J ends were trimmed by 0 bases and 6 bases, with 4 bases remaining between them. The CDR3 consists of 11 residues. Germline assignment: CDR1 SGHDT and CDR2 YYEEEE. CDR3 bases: TGTGCCAGCAGCTTGGGGGGCGAGCAGTACTTC. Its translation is CASSLGGEQYF.

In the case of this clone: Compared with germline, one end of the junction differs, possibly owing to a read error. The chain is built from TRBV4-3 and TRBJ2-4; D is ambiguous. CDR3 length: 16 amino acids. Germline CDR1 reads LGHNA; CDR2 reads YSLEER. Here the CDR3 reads CASSPSGWSAKNIRYF. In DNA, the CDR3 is TGCGCCAGCAGCCCCTCTGGGTGGTCGGCCAAAAACATTCGGTACTTC.

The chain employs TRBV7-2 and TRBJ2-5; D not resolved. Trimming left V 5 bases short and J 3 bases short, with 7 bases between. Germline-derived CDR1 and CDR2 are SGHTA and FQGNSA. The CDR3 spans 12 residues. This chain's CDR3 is CASSPRKETQYF. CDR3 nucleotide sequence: TGTGCCAGCAGCCCACGGAAAGAGACCCAGTACTTC.

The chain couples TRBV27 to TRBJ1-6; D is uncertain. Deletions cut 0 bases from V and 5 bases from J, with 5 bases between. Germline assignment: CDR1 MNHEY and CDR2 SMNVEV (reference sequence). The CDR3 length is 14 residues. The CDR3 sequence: CASSLSGDNSPLHF. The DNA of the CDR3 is TGTGCCAGCAGTTTATCCGGGGATAATTCACCCCTCCACTTT.

In DNA form, the CDR3 reads TGTGCCAGCAGCTTGGCGGGAGGGAGGCTCGAGCAGTACTTC. Encoded protein: CASSLAGGRLEQYF. This chain joins TRBV7-9 and TRBJ2-7; TRBD2 aligns across 9 bases. J lost 6 bases, V lost 3 bases, and 6 bases had no gene match. In germline, CDR1 is SEHNR, CDR2 FQNEAQ (reference sequence). There are 14 residues in the CDR3.

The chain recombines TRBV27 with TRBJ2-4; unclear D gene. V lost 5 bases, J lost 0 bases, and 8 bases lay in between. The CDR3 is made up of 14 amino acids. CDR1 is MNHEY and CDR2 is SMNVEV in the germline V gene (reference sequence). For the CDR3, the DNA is TGTGCCAGCAGTAGCCGTCTAGCCAAAAACATTCAGTACTTC. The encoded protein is CASSSRLAKNIQYF.

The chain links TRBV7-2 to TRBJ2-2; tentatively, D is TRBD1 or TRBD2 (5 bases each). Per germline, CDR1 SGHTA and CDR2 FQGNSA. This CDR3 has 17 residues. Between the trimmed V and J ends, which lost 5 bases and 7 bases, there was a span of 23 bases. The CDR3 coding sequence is TGTGCCAGCAGCATCCTCCGGGACGCGGCCTGGGGCGGGGAGCTGTTTTTT. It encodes CASSILRDAAWGGELFF.

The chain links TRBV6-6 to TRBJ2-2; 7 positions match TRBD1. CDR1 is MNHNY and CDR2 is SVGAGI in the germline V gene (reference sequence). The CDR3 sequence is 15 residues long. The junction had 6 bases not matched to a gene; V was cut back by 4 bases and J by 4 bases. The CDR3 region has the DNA TGTGCCAGCAGTTCACAGGGGCCCGTCACCGGGGAGCTGTTTTTT. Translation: CASSSQGPVTGELFF.

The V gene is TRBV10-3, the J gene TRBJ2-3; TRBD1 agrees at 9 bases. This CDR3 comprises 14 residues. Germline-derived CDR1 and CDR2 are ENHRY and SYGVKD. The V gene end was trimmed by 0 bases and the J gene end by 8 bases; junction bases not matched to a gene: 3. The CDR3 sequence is CAISESNRGPTQYF. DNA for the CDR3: TGTGCCATCAGTGAGTCGAACAGGGGGCCTACGCAGTATTTT.

The CDR3 DNA sequence: TGCGCCAGCAGCCAAAGGATTCGGGGGCGGTCGACTATAGGCTACACCTTC. This sequence encodes CASSQRIRGRSTIGYTF. V gene TRBV4-3 combines with J gene TRBJ1-2; D perhaps matches TRBD1 (6 bases). Germline values: CDR1 LGHNA, CDR2 YSLEER. Trimming shortened V by 2 bases and J by 8 bases, and 24 bases separated the two germline ends. CDR3 length: 17 amino acids.

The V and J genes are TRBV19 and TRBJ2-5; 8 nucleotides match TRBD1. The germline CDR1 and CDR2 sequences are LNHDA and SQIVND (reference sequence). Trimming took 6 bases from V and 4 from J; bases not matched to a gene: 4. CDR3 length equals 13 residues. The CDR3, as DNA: TGTGCCAGTAGCCCCGACAGGGGAGAGACCCAGTACTTC. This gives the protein CASSPDRGETQYF.

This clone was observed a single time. CDR3: CASRQKGSTGELFF. The DNA for the CDR3 is TGTGCCAGCAGACAGAAGGGAAGCACCGGGGAGCTGTTTTTT. V gene TRBV6-5 combines with J gene TRBJ2-2; no reliable D call. With 6 bases removed from V and 4 bases from J, the gap between germline ends came to 12 bases. Germline V gene lookup returns CDR1 MNHEY and CDR2 SVGAGI. The CDR3 consists of 14 residues.

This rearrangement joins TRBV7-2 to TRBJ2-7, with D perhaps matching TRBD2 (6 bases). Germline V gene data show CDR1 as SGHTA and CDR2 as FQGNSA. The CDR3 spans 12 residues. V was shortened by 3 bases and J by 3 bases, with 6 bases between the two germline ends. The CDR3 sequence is CASSLTSYEQYF. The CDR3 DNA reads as TGTGCCAGCAGCTTGACTAGCTACGAGCAGTACTTC.

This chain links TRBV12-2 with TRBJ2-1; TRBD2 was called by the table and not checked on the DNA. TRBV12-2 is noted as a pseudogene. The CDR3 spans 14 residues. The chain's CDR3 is CASRYRGLIGEQFF. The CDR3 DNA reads TGTGCAAGTCGCTATCGCGGGCTCATAGGTGAGCAGTTCTTC.

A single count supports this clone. DNA for the CDR3: TGTGCCAGCAGCCCGGACAGGGACTACGAGCAGTACTTC. Translating gives CASSPDRDYEQYF. The chain links TRBV9 to TRBJ2-5, with 8 bases lining up with TRBD1. With the DNA end fitting TRBJ2-7 better, the J assignment may be wrong. The CDR3 has 13 residues. Germline values: CDR1 SGDLS, CDR2 YYNGEE.

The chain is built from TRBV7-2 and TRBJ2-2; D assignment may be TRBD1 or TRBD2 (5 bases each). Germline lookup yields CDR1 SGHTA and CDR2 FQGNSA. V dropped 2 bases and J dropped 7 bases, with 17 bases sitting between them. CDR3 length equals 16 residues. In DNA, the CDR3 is TGTGCCAGCAGCTTATTTGAGGGGATGACCCGCGGGGAGCTGTTTTTT. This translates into CASSLFEGMTRGELFF.

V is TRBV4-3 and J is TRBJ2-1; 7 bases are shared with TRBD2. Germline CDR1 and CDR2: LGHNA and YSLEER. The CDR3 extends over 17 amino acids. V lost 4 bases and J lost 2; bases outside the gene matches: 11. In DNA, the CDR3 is TGCGCCAGCAGCCTAAAAAGCGGGGCGCTTCCCTACAATGAGCAGTTCTTC. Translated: CASSLKSGALPYNEQFF.

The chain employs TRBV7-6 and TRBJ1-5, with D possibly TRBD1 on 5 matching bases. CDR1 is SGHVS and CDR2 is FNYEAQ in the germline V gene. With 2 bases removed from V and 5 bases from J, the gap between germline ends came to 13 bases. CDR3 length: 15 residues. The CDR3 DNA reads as TGTGCCAGCAGCTTAATCCCGGACACCTATCAGCCCCAGCATTTT. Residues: CASSLIPDTYQPQHF.

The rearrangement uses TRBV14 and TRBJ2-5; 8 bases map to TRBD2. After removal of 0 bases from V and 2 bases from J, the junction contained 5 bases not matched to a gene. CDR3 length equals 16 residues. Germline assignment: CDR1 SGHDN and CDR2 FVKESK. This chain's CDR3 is CASSQDPSGSQETQYF. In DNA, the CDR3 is TGTGCCAGCAGCCAAGATCCCAGCGGGAGTCAAGAGACCCAGTACTTC.

The CDR3 DNA sequence: TGTGCCAGCAGCTTGGGGGGCACAGATACGCAGTATTTT. Protein product: CASSLGGTDTQYF. The chain uses TRBV5-5 and TRBJ2-3; D unresolved. From germline, CDR1 is SGHKS and CDR2 YYEKEE (reference sequence). This CDR3 is 13 amino acids long. V lost 0 bases, J lost 1 base, and 3 bases lay in between.

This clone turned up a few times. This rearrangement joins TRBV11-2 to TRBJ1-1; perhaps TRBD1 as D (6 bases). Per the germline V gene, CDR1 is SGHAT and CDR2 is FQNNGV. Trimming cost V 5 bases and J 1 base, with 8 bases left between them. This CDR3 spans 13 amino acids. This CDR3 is CASSPTGNTEAFF. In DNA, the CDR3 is TGTGCCAGCAGCCCGACAGGGAACACTGAAGCTTTCTTT.

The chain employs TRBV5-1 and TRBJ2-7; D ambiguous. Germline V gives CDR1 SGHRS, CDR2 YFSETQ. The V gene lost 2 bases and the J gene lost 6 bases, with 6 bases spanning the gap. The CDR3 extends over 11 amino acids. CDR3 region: CASSFGLEQYF. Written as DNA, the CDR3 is TGCGCCAGCAGCTTCGGCCTCGAGCAGTACTTC.

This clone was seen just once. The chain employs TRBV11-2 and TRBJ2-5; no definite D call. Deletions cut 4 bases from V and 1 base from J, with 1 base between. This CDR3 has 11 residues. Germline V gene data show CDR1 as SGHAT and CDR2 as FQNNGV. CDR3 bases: TGTGCCAGCAGCTCCCAAGAGACCCAGTACTTC. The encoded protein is CASSSQETQYF.

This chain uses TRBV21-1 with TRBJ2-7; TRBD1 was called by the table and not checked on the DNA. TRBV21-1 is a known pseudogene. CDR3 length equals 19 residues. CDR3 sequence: CASSQPQLSDILPSYEQYF. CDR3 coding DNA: TGTGCCAGCAGCCAACCCCAACTTTCCGACATCCTCCCCTCCTACGAGCAGTACTTC.

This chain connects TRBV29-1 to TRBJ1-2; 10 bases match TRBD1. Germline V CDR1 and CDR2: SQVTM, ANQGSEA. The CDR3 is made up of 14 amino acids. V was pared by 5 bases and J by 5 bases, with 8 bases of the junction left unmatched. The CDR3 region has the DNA TGCAGCGTTATTTTAAAGGGACAGGGGTATGGCTACACCTTC. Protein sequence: CSVILKGQGYGYTF. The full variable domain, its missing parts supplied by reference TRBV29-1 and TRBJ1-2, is SAVISQKPSRDICQRGTSLTIQCQVDSQVTMMFWYRQQPGQSLTLIATANQGSEATYESGFVIDKFPISRPNLTFSTLTVSNMSPEDSSIYLCSVILKGQGYGYTFGSGTRLTVV.

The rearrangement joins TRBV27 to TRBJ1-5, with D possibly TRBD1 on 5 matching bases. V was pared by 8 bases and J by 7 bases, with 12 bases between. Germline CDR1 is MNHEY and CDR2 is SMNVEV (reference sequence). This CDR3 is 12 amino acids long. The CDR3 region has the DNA TGTGCCAGCCAATCTGGGGGGCAGCCCCAGCATTTT. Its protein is CASQSGGQPQHF.

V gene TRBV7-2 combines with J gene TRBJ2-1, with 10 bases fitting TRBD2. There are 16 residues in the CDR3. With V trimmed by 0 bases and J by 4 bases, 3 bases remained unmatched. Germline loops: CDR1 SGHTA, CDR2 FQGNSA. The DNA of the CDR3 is TGTGCCAGCAGCTTAGCGGGGACTAGCGCGTACAATGAGCAGTTCTTC. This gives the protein CASSLAGTSAYNEQFF. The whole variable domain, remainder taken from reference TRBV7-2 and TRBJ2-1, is GAGVSQSPSNKVTEKGKDVELRCDPISGHTALYWYRQSLGQGLEFLIYFQGNSAPDKSGLPSDRFSAERTGGSVSTLTIQRTQQEDSAVYLCASSLAGTSAYNEQFFGPGTRLTVL.

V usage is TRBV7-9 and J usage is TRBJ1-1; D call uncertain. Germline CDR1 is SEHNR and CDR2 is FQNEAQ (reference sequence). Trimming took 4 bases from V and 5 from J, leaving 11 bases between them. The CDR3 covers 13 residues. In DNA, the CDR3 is TGTGCCAGCAGCTATCCAGGAGAAACTGAAGCTTTCTTT. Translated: CASSYPGETEAFF.